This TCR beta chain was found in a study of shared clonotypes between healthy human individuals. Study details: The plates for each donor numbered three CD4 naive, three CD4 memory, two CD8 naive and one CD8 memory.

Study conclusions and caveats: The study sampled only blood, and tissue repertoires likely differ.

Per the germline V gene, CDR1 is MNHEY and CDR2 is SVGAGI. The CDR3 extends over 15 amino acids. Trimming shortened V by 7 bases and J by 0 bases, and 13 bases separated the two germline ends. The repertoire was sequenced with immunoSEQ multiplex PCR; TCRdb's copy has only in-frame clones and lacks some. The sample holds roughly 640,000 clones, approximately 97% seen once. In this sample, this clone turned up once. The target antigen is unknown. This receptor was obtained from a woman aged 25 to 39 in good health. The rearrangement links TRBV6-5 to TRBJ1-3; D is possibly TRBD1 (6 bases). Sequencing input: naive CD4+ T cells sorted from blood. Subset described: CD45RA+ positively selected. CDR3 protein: CASTPTGLSGNTIYF. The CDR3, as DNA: TGTGCCAGCACCCCGACAGGCCTCTCTGGAAACACCATATATTTT.